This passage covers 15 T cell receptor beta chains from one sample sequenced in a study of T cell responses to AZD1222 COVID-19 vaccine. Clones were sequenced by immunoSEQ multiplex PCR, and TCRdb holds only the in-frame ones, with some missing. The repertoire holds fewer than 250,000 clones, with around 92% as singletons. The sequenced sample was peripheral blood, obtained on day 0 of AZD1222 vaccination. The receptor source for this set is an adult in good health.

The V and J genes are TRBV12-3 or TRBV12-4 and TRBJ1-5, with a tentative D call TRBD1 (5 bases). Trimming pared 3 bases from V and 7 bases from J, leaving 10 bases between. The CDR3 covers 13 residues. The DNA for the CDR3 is TGTGCCAGCAGTTTTCAGGGCGGGCAGCCCCAGCATTTT. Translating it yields CASSFQGGQPQHF.

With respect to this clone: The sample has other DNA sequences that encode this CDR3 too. In DNA, the CDR3 is TGTGCCAGCAGCCTGGGACCGGTGAACACTGAAGCTTTCTTT. Residues: CASSLGPVNTEAFF. The J gene is TRBJ1-1, the V gene TRBV7-3, with TRBD1 as a possible D gene (5 bases). V was cut by 5 bases and J by 0 bases, with 10 bases left in between. CDR1 and CDR2 (germline): SGHTA, FQGTGA. The CDR3 consists of 14 residues.

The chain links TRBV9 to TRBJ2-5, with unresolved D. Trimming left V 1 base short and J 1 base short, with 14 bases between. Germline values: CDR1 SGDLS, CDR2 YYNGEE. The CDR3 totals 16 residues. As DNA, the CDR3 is TGTGCCAGCAGCGTATCCTCACAGCTCTTCCAAGAGACCCAGTACTTC. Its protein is CASSVSSQLFQETQYF. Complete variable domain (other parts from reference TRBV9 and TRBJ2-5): DSGVTQTPKHLITATGQRVTLRCSPRSGDLSVYWYQQSLDQGLQFLIQYYNGEERAKGNILERFSAQQFPDLHSELNLSSLELGDSALYFCASSVSSQLFQETQYFGPGTRLLVL.

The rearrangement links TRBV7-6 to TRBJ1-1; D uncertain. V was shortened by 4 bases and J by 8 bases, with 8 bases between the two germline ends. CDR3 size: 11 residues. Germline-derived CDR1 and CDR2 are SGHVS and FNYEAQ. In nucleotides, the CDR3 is TGTGCCAGCAGCTCGTCCGACGAAGCTTTCTTT. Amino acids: CASSSSDEAFF.

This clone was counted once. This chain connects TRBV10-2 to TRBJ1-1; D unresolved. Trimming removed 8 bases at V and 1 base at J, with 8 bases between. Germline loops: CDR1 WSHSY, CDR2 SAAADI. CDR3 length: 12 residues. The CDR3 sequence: CASRWRNTEAFF. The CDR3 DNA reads TGCGCCAGCCGATGGAGGAACACTGAAGCTTTCTTT.

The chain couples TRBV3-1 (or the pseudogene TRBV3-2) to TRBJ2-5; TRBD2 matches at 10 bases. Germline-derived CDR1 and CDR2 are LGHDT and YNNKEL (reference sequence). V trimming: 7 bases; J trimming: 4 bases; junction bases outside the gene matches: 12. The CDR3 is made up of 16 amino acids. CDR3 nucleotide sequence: TGTGCCAGCACCCTAGGGGTGGGACTAGCGATAGAGACCCAGTACTTC. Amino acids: CASTLGVGLAIETQYF.

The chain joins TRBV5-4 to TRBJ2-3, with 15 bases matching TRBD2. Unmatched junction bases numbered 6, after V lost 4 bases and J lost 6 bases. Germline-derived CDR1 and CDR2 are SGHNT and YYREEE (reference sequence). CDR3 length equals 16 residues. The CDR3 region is CASSTGTSGGYDTQYF. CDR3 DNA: TGTGCCAGCAGCACTGGGACTAGCGGGGGGTACGATACGCAGTATTTT.

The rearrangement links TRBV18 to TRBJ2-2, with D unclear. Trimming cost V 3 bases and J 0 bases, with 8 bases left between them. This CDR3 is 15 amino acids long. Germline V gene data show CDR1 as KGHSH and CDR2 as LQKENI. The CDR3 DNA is TGTGCCAGCTCACCTCCGACTGCGAACACCGGGGAGCTGTTTTTT. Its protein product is CASSPPTANTGELFF.

DNA of the CDR3: TGTGCCAGCAGCTTGGTGGGGACAGCCACAGATACGCAGTATTTT. Translated: CASSLVGTATDTQYF. V gene TRBV5-6 combines with J gene TRBJ2-3; the match to TRBD1 covers 7 bases. Germline lookup yields CDR1 SGHDT and CDR2 YYEEEE. Germline trimming cut 0 bases from V and 2 bases from J; bases unmatched to any gene: 3. The CDR3 consists of 15 residues. Full variable domain (missing parts from reference TRBV5-6 and TRBJ2-3): DAGVTQSPTHLIKTRGQQVTLRCSPKSGHDTVSWYQQALGQGPQFIFQYYEEEERQRGNFPDRFSGHQFPNYSSELNVNALLLGDSALYLCASSLVGTATDTQYFGPGTRLTVL.

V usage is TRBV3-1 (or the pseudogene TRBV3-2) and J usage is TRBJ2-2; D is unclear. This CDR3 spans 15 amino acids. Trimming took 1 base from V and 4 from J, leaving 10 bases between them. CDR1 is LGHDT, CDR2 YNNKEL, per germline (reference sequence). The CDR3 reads CASSQVVGPTGELFF. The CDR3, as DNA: TGTGCCAGCAGCCAAGTGGTAGGGCCCACCGGGGAGCTGTTTTTT.

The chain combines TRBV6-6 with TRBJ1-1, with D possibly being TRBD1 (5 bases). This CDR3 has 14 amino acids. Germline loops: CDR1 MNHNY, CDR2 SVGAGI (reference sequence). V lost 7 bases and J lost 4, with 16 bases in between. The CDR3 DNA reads TGTGCCAGCATAAAGGGACGTTGGACCACTGAAGCTTTCTTT. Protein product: CASIKGRWTTEAFF.

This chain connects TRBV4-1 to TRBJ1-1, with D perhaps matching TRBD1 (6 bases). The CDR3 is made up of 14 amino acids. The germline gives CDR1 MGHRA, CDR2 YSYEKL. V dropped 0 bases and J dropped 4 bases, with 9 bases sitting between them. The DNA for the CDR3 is TGCGCCAGCAGCCAAGAGGTCAGGGGCACTGAAGCTTTCTTT. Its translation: CASSQEVRGTEAFF.

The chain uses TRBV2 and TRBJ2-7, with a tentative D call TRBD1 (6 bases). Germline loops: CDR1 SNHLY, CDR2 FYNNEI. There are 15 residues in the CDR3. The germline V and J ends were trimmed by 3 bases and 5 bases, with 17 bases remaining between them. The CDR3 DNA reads TGTGCCAGCAGTGAGCAGGGGATAGGCTGGAACGAGCAGTACTTC. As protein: CASSEQGIGWNEQYF.

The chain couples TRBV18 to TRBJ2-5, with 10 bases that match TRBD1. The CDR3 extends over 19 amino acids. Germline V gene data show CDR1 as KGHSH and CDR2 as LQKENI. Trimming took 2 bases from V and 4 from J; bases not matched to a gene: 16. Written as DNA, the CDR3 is TGTGCCAGCTCACCAAATCAAATACCAAGGACAGGGGGTGGAGAGACCCAGTACTTC. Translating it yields CASSPNQIPRTGGGETQYF.

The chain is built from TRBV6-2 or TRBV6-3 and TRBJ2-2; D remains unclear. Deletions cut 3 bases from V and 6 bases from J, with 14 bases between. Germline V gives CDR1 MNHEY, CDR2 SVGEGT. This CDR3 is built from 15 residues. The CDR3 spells CASSYQSRPPGELFF. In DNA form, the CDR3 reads TGTGCCAGCAGTTATCAATCGCGGCCCCCCGGGGAGCTGTTTTTT.